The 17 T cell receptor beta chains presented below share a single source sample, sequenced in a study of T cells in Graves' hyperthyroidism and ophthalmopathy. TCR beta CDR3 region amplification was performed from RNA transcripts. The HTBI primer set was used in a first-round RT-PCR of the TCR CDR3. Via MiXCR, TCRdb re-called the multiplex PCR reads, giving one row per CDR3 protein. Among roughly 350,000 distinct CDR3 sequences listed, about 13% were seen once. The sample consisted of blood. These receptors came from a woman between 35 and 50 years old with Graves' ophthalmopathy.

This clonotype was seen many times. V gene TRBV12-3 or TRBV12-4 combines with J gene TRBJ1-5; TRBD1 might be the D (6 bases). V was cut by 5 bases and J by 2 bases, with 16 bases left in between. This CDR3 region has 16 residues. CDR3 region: CASSPRGRGGNQPQHF. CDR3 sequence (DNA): TGTGCCAGCAGTCCCAGGGGAAGGGGTGGCAATCAGCCCCAGCATTTT.

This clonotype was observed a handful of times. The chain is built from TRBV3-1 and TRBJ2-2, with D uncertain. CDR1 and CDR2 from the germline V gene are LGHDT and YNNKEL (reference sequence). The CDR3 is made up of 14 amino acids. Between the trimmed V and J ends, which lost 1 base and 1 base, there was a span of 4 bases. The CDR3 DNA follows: TGTGCCAGCAGCCAAGTGGTGAACACCGGGGAGCTGTTTTTT. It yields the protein CASSQVVNTGELFF.

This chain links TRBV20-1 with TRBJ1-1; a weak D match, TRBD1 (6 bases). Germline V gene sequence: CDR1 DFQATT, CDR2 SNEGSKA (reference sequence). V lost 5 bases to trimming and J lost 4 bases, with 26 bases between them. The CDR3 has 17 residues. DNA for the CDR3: TGCAGTGCTCTCGAGGGGGGGCAGGGAATTTGGGGCACTGAAGCTTTCTTT. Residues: CSALEGGQGIWGTEAFF.

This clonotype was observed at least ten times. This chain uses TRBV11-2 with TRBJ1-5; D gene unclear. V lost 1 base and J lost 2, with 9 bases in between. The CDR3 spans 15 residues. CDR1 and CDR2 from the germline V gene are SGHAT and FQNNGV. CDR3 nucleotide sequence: TGTGCCAGCAGCTTAGGGGGAAATCGCAATCAGCCCCAGCATTTT. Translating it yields CASSLGGNRNQPQHF.

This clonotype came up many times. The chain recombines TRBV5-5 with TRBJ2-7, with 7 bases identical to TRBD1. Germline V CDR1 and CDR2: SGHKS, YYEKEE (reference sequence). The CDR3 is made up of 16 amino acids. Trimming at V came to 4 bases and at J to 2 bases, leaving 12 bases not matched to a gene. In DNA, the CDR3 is TGTGCCAGCAGCCCGTCCACAGGGGCCTCAGCCTACGAGCAGTACTTC. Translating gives CASSPSTGASAYEQYF.

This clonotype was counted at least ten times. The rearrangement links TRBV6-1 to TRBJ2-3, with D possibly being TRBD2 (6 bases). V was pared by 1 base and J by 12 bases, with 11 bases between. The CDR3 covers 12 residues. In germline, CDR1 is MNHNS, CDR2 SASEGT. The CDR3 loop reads CASSEVGRYQYF. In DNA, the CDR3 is TGTGCCAGCAGTGAAGTCGGGAGATATCAGTATTTT.

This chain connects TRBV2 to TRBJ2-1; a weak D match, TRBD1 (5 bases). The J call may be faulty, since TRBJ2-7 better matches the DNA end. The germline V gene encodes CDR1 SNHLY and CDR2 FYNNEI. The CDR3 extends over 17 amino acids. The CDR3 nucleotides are TGTGCCAGCAGTTACTCGAGAGTCGGCTCGCCGGACAATGAGCAGTACTTC. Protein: CASSYSRVGSPDNEQYF.

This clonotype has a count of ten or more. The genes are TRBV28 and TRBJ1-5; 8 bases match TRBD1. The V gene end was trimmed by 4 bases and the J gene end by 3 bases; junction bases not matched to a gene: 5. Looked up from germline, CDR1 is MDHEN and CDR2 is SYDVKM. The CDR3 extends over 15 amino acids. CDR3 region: CASSSLQGVNQPQHF. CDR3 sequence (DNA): TGTGCCAGCAGTTCTCTACAGGGGGTCAATCAGCCCCAGCATTTT.

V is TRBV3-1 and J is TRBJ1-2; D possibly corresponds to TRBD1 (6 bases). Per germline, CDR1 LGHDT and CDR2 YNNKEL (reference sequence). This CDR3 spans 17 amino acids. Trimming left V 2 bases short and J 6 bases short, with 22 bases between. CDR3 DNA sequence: TGTGCCAGCAGCCAATGGGACCTTTTGGAGGGGGGTGATGGCTACACCTTC. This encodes CASSQWDLLEGGDGYTF.

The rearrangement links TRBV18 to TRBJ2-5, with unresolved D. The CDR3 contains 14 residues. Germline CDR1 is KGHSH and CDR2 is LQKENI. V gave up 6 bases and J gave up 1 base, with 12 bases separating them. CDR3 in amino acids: CASSRDLTQETQYF. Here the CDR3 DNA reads TGTGCCAGCTCCCGCGACTTGACCCAAGAGACCCAGTACTTC.

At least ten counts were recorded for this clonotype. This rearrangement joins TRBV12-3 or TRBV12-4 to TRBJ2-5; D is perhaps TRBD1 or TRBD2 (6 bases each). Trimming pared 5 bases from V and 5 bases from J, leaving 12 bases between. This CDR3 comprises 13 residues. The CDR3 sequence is CASSPLGGETQYF. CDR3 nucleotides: TGTGCCAGCAGTCCCCTCGGGGGCGAGACCCAGTACTTC.

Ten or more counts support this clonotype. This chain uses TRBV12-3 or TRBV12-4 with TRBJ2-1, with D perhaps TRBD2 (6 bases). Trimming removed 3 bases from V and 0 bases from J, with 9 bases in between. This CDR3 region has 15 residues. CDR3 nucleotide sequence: TGTGCCAGCAGTTTTGGACTAAGCTCCTACAATGAGCAGTTCTTC. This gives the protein CASSFGLSSYNEQFF.

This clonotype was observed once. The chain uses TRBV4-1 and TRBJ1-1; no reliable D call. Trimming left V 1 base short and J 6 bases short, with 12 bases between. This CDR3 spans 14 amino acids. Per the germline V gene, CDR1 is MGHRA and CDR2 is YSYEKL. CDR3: CASSQVEVNAEAFF. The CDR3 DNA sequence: TGCGCCAGCAGCCAAGTGGAAGTAAACGCTGAAGCTTTCTTT.

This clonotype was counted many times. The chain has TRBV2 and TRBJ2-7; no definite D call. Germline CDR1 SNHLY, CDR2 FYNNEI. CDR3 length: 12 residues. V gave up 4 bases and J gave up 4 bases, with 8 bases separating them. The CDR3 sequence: CASSGSGYEQYF. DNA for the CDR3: TGTGCCAGCAGTGGGTCGGGTTACGAGCAGTACTTC.

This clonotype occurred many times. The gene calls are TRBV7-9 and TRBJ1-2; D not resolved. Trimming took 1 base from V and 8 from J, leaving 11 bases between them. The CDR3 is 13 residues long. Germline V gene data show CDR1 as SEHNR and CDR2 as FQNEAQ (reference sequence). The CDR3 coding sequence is TGTGCCAGCAGCTTAGGTGGTGACGTCGGCTACACCTTC. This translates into CASSLGGDVGYTF.

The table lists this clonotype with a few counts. Here the CDR3 DNA reads TGTGCCAGCAGAAAATCCGGGACAGGGGATCGCGAGCAGTACTTC. Amino acids: CASRKSGTGDREQYF. The chain links TRBV7-9 to TRBJ2-7; TRBD1 matches at 10 bases. There are 15 residues in the CDR3. Germline V gene lookup returns CDR1 SEHNR and CDR2 FQNEAQ (reference sequence). Trimming took 6 bases from V and 6 from J; bases not matched to a gene: 11.

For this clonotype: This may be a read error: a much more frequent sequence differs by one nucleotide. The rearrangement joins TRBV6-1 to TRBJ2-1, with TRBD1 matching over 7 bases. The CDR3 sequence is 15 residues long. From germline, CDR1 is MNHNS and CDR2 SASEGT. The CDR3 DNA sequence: TGTGCCAGCAGTAGACAGGGAAGTCTCTCCAATGAGCAGCTCTTC. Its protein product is CASSRQGSLSNEQLF.